This T cell receptor beta chain was sequenced during a study of blood T cell repertoires in COVID-19. Study in general: Acute and convalescent COVID-19 specimens originated in the United States, Italy and Spain. The cDNA or gDNA used as material had been derived from T cells, B-cell-depleted T cells, or PBMCs.

As originally analysed: For nucleated cells, counts were estimated from reference gene primer amplification. The protocol was immunoSEQ multiplex PCR, while the TCRdb copy is restricted to in-frame clones and leaves out a portion. V, J and clone size are taken as reported in that table, and D and trimming were inferred from the DNA itself. The sample holds tens of thousands of clones, 75% to 85% seen once. The material sequenced was peripheral blood. The receptor was isolated from a human donor in a cohort sampled during active COVID-19.

The chain's CDR3 is CASSPEGVLLTGELFF. CDR3 DNA sequence: TGCGCCAGCAGTCCTGAGGGGGTACTACTCACCGGGGAGCTGTTTTTT. The chain joins TRBV5-1 to TRBJ2-2; possible D gene TRBD1, 6 bases. CDR3 size: 16 residues. Looked up from germline, CDR1 is SGHRS and CDR2 is YFSETQ. V dropped 5 bases and J dropped 4 bases, with 18 bases sitting between them.